This TCR beta chain was retrieved from a study of identical twins. V was shortened by 4 bases and J by 6 bases, with 7 bases between the two germline ends. Germline V gives CDR1 KGHSH, CDR2 LQKENI. This CDR3 has 11 residues. TCRdb re-called the 5' RACE reads with MiXCR, one entry per CDR3 protein. The table records more than 400,000 distinct CDR3 sequences, roughly 15% of them present only once. About this clonotype itself: Antigen unknown.

Study results and caveats: Beta clonotypes that were abundant in cord blood contained fewer insertions, a pattern absent from memory repertoires.

The sample was also linked to a second study, of yellow fever vaccine responses in identical twins.

This rearrangement joins TRBV18 to TRBJ2-7; unclear D gene. Sequencing used CD4+ T cells sorted from blood. This receptor was obtained from a woman between 18 and 29 years old in good health. In DNA form, the CDR3 reads TGTGCCAGCTCACGGGGATCCGAGCAGTACTTC. Translated: CASSRGSEQYF.